These 20 T cell receptor beta chains came from one sample sequenced in a study of TIL therapy for anti-PD-1-resistant metastatic lung cancer. Time point here: pre-treatment sample, taken before nivolumab and TIL therapy. The tumor samples were excised metastases, mostly pleural nodules or supraclavicular lymph nodes. The libraries were made with immunoSEQ v3. Measured with immunoSEQ multiplex PCR; TCRdb has only the in-frame clones, and not every one. Of around 100,000 clones in the sample, about three fifths are singletons; the top ten hold 11%. Here the sequenced sample was tumor tissue, taken at baseline. The receptors stem from a person aged 25-79 years with non-small cell lung cancer.

This chain connects TRBV6-6 to TRBJ2-1; 7 bases match TRBD2. Germline CDR1 MNHNY, CDR2 SVGAGI (reference sequence). The CDR3 is made up of 16 amino acids. V lost 5 bases to trimming and J lost 8 bases; unmatched junction nucleotides: 15. Here the CDR3 DNA reads TGTGCCAGCAGTCCCCCGGGGGTGGCGGGAGCAGATGAGCAGTTCTTC. Its protein product is CASSPPGVAGADEQFF.

Only one count was recorded for this clone. This rearrangement joins TRBV6-2 or TRBV6-3 to TRBJ2-2, with 8 bases aligning to TRBD1. The CDR3 has 19 residues. CDR1 is MNHEY, CDR2 SVGEGT, per germline. The junction had 14 bases not matched to a gene; V was cut back by 2 bases and J by 3 bases. The DNA for the CDR3 is TGTGCCAGCAGTTACGCCCCCCTAGGGGACAGGCAATACACCGGGGAGCTGTTTTTT. Its protein product is CASSYAPLGDRQYTGELFF.

V and J are TRBV7-2 and TRBJ1-3; D is perhaps TRBD1 (5 bases). Germline-derived CDR1 and CDR2 are SGHTA and FQGNSA. The CDR3 consists of 14 residues. V was trimmed by 5 bases and J by 2 bases, leaving 10 bases between them. The chain's CDR3 is CASSPGWAGNTIYF. The CDR3 region has the DNA TGTGCCAGCAGCCCAGGGTGGGCTGGAAACACCATATATTTT.

J is TRBJ2-7 and V is TRBV5-1, with 9 bases fitting TRBD1. Looked up from germline, CDR1 is SGHRS and CDR2 is YFSETQ. Losses at the gene ends were 3 bases for V and 0 bases for J; bases not matched to a gene: 13. The CDR3 runs to 18 residues. As DNA, the CDR3 is TGCGCCAGCAGCTCTCCGGACAGGGGCCTCTCGGTCTCCTACGAGCAGTACTTC. Its translation: CASSSPDRGLSVSYEQYF.

This clone was seen just once. This chain uses TRBV6-2 or TRBV6-3 with TRBJ1-1, with TRBD1 matching 8 bases. Looked up from germline, CDR1 is MNHEY and CDR2 is SVGEGT. V was clipped by 5 bases and J by 7 bases; unmatched bases: 0. This CDR3 has 11 residues. In DNA form, the CDR3 reads TGTGCCAGCAGTGGACAGGGTGAAGCTTTCTTT. Translated, it gives CASSGQGEAFF.

The V gene is TRBV11-1, the J gene TRBJ1-6; 7 positions match TRBD1. The CDR3 length is 16 residues. From germline, CDR1 is SGHAT and CDR2 FQDESV (reference sequence). V was clipped by 4 bases and J by 7 bases; unmatched bases: 10. The CDR3 DNA sequence: TGTGCCAGCAGCTCCCAGACAGGGAAGATAAATTCACCCCTCCACTTT. This codes for CASSSQTGKINSPLHF. The full variable domain, in which reference TRBV11-1 and TRBJ1-6 provide the parts outside the CDR3, is EAEVAQSPRYKITEKSQAVAFWCDPISGHATLYWYRQILGQGPELLVQFQDESVVDDSQLPKDRFSAERLKGVDSTLKIQPAELGDSAMYLCASSSQTGKINSPLHFGNGTRLTVT.

The gene calls are TRBV5-1 and TRBJ2-3; 10 positions match TRBD2. Trimming removed 2 bases from V and 5 bases from J; junction bases left unmatched: 8. The CDR3 is made up of 16 amino acids. Per the germline V gene, CDR1 is SGHRS and CDR2 is YFSETQ. The CDR3 loop reads CASSFSAGGRVDTQYF. The CDR3 nucleotides read TGCGCCAGCAGCTTTTCAGCGGGAGGGCGCGTAGATACGCAGTATTTT.

J is TRBJ2-4 and V is TRBV28, with 11 bases fitting TRBD2. The CDR3 is 15 amino acids. With V trimmed by 7 bases and J by 4 bases, 6 bases remained unmatched. Germline V gene data show CDR1 as MDHEN and CDR2 as SYDVKM. In DNA form, the CDR3 reads TGTGCCAGCACCCAGGGACTAGCGGATAAAAACATTCAGTACTTC. Translating gives CASTQGLADKNIQYF.

This clone has just a few counts. V usage is TRBV6-5 and J usage is TRBJ1-1; no reliable D call. This CDR3 is 14 amino acids long. V shed 6 bases and J shed 10 bases, with 21 bases lying between them. CDR1 and CDR2 (germline): MNHEY, SVGAGI. This CDR3 is CASSRSRGFERAFF. CDR3 bases: TGTGCCAGCAGCCGCTCGCGGGGATTCGAAAGAGCTTTCTTT.

This clone appeared once. Here the CDR3 reads CASSLGQGLASYNEQFF. The CDR3 DNA is TGTGCCAGCAGCTTAGGCCAGGGGCTAGCGTCCTACAATGAGCAGTTCTTC. V is TRBV11-3 and J is TRBJ2-1; either TRBD1 or TRBD2 may supply D (6 bases each). The germline V gene has CDR1 SGHNT and CDR2 YENEEA. The CDR3 is 17 amino acids. Trimming took off 1 base at V and 1 base at J, with 14 bases between the two ends.

This chain links TRBV5-5 with TRBJ1-2; no definite D call. The CDR3 has 14 residues. Trimming removed 0 bases at V and 3 bases at J, with 9 bases between. Looked up from germline, CDR1 is SGHKS and CDR2 is YYEKEE (reference sequence). CDR3 residues: CASSLAYQDYGYTF. In DNA, the CDR3 is TGTGCCAGCAGCTTGGCTTATCAGGACTATGGCTACACCTTC.

This rearrangement joins TRBV7-2 to TRBJ1-6; 7 positions agree with TRBD1. From germline, CDR1 is SGHTA and CDR2 FQGNSA. The CDR3 loop spans 15 amino acids. Trimming removed 1 base from V and 10 bases from J; junction bases left unmatched: 7. DNA for the CDR3: TGTGCCAGCAGCTTAGAAGGCAGGGGGGTATCACCCCTCCACTTT. Amino acid sequence: CASSLEGRGVSPLHF.

The rearrangement uses TRBV30 and TRBJ1-2; possibly TRBD1 for D (5 bases). In germline, CDR1 is GTSNPN, CDR2 SVGIG (reference sequence). The CDR3 has 15 amino acids. V gave up 0 bases and J gave up 4 bases, with 15 bases separating them. Written as DNA, the CDR3 is TGTGCCTGGAGTGTATCAGGTTGGGGGTTCTATGGCTACACCTTC. This translates into CAWSVSGWGFYGYTF.

This clone was counted once. This rearrangement joins TRBV30 to TRBJ2-7; no clear D gene. This CDR3 has 13 residues. Trimming took 0 bases from V and 2 from J, leaving 8 bases between them. CDR1 GTSNPN and CDR2 SVGIG come from the germline V gene (reference sequence). CDR3 protein: CAWSVGIAYEQYF. CDR3 coding DNA: TGTGCCTGGAGTGTAGGGATCGCCTACGAGCAGTACTTC.

The chain couples TRBV6-6 to TRBJ1-1; no definite D call. V was pared by 7 bases and J by 1 base, with 16 bases between. Germline V gene data show CDR1 as MNHNY and CDR2 as SVGAGI (reference sequence). The CDR3 has 15 amino acids. The CDR3: CASTLTPMGNTEAFF. DNA of the CDR3: TGTGCCAGCACCCTCACTCCCATGGGGAACACTGAAGCTTTCTTT.

The chain couples TRBV27 to TRBJ1-4; 8 nucleotides match TRBD1. The CDR3 consists of 15 residues. The V and J ends lost 6 bases and 4 bases, in that order; junction bases with no gene match: 7. The V gene's germline CDR1 is MNHEY and CDR2 SMNVEV (reference sequence). CDR3 nucleotides: TGTGCCAGCAGGTCGACAGGGGCTGGTAATGAAAAACTGTTTTTT. Residues: CASRSTGAGNEKLFF.

This clone was found once. This chain uses TRBV11-3 with TRBJ2-1; 9 bases match TRBD1. V gave up 3 bases and J gave up 7 bases; unmatched junction bases: 7. This CDR3 is built from 15 residues. CDR1 is SGHNT and CDR2 is YENEEA in the germline V gene. The DNA for the CDR3 is TGTGCCAGCAGCTTGGGACAGGGAGGTTTGAATGAGCAGTTCTTC. Translated: CASSLGQGGLNEQFF.

This clone occurred once. The chain carries TRBV10-3 and TRBJ2-5, with 9 bases identical to TRBD1. CDR1 is ENHRY and CDR2 is SYGVKD in the germline V gene. The CDR3 consists of 15 residues. J was trimmed by 1 base and V by 8 bases; bases with no gene match: 8. CDR3 nucleotides: TGTGCCATCGGGGGGGACAGGGACCTCCAAGAGACCCAGTACTTC. The encoded protein is CAIGGDRDLQETQYF.

This clone has just a few counts. The chain links TRBV6-2 or TRBV6-3 to TRBJ2-3, with D unclear. V lost 6 bases to trimming and J lost 1 base, with 17 bases between them. Germline CDR1 and CDR2: MNHEY and SVGEGT. CDR3 length equals 16 residues. The CDR3 sequence: CASSALITRGTDTQYF. DNA for the CDR3: TGTGCCAGCAGCGCCCTTATCACCCGGGGCACAGATACGCAGTATTTT.

The chain couples TRBV3-1 (or the pseudogene TRBV3-2) to TRBJ2-7; 10 bases align to TRBD2. V was pared by 4 bases and J by 3 bases, with 6 bases of the junction left unmatched. Germline V gene data show CDR1 as LGHDT and CDR2 as YNNKEL (reference sequence). CDR3 size: 15 residues. Written as DNA, the CDR3 is TGTGCCAGCAGCCTATATAGCGGGAGGATCTACGAGCAGTACTTC. Protein product: CASSLYSGRIYEQYF.